The 18 T cell receptor beta chains given below trace back to one sample, sequenced in a study of regulatory dendritic cells for organ transplantation. Some clones are missing from TCRdb's copy, which holds only in-frame ones; the method was immunoSEQ multiplex PCR. Of approximately 12,000 clones listed, 75% to 85% are singletons. Their antigens remain unidentified. Sorted subsets were CFSE-labeled and cultured roughly five days with allogeneic dendritic cells. The sample taken for sequencing was naive CD8+ T cells from blood cultured with regulatory dendritic cells. The subset: CD45RA+ naive T cells. Every receptor here comes from a human donor in good health.

The chain employs TRBV5-6 and TRBJ2-7, with 7 bases aligning to TRBD1. Trimming at V came to 5 bases and at J to 10 bases, leaving 12 bases not matched to a gene. CDR3 size: 13 residues. From germline, CDR1 is SGHDT and CDR2 YYEEEE. Written as DNA, the CDR3 is TGTGCCAGCAGACGTAAAATCACAGGGGCCCAGTACTTC. As protein: CASRRKITGAQYF.

The rearrangement joins TRBV6-6 to TRBJ1-2; 8 bases line up with TRBD1. Per the germline V gene, CDR1 is MNHNY and CDR2 is SVGAGI (reference sequence). CDR3 length: 15 residues. V gave up 7 bases and J gave up 2 bases; unmatched junction bases: 9. The CDR3 DNA reads TGTGCCAGCACCTCTCGACAGGGGCGAAACTATGGCTACACCTTC. Encoded protein: CASTSRQGRNYGYTF.

The chain is built from TRBV4-2 and TRBJ2-3, with 8 bases that match TRBD2. The V gene's germline CDR1 is LGHNA and CDR2 YNFKEQ. Trimming removed 5 bases from V and 5 bases from J; junction bases left unmatched: 9. CDR3 length: 15 amino acids. The CDR3 sequence is CASSGDGGALDTQYF. The CDR3 nucleotides are TGTGCCAGCAGCGGAGACGGGGGGGCCTTAGATACGCAGTATTTT.

V gene TRBV15 combines with J gene TRBJ1-5, with 7 bases that match TRBD1. V gave up 3 bases and J gave up 0 bases; unmatched junction bases: 5. The CDR3 contains 16 residues. Germline lookup yields CDR1 LNHNV and CDR2 YYDKDF (reference sequence). Here the CDR3 reads CATSREGTVSNQPQHF. CDR3 nucleotides: TGTGCCACCAGCAGGGAGGGGACAGTTAGCAATCAGCCCCAGCATTTT.

The chain joins TRBV10-2 to TRBJ2-7; 8 nucleotides match TRBD1. The CDR3 length is 15 residues. In germline, CDR1 is WSHSY, CDR2 SAAADI. With 5 bases clipped from V and 2 bases from J, the junction kept 8 bases outside the gene matches. CDR3 sequence: CASSTKQGGPYEQYF. CDR3 sequence (DNA): TGCGCCAGCAGTACAAAACAGGGGGGTCCCTACGAGCAGTACTTC.

The chain recombines TRBV5-1 with TRBJ2-1; 9 bases agree with TRBD2. The CDR3 is 15 amino acids. V lost 0 bases and J lost 9; bases outside the gene matches: 7. Germline CDR1 and CDR2: SGHRS and YFSETQ. For the CDR3, the DNA is TGCGCCAGCAGCTTGGAACAGCGGGGGGTTGGTGAGCAGTTCTTC. It is translated as CASSLEQRGVGEQFF.

Only one count was recorded for this clone. The chain links TRBV27 to TRBJ2-2; perhaps TRBD1 as D (6 bases). The CDR3 is made up of 14 amino acids. Germline CDR1 and CDR2: MNHEY and SMNVEV (reference sequence). Trimming removed 7 bases at V and 0 bases at J, with 9 bases between. CDR3: CASTGTPNTGELFF. DNA for the CDR3: TGTGCCAGCACAGGGACACCGAACACCGGGGAGCTGTTTTTT.

This chain uses TRBV5-5 with TRBJ2-7; possible D gene TRBD1, 5 bases. The ends were cut back, 4 bases at V and 3 bases at J, with 11 bases in the middle. Germline V CDR1 and CDR2: SGHKS, YYEKEE (reference sequence). The CDR3 is 13 residues long. This chain's CDR3 is CASSTRQFYEQYF. The CDR3 nucleotides are TGTGCCAGCAGCACACGACAGTTCTACGAGCAGTACTTC.

The chain carries TRBV11-2 and TRBJ2-1; a weak D match, TRBD1 (6 bases). This CDR3 is 15 amino acids long. Per the germline V gene, CDR1 is SGHAT and CDR2 is FQNNGV. V was pared by 1 base and J by 2 bases, with 9 bases between. CDR3 sequence (DNA): TGTGCCAGCAGCTTAGCAGGGACACCCTACAATGAGCAGTTCTTC. It encodes CASSLAGTPYNEQFF.

The chain couples TRBV7-6 to TRBJ2-7; no definite D call. CDR3 length equals 13 residues. The V end was cut by 4 bases, the J end by 4 bases, with 11 bases between. Germline CDR1 reads SGHVS; CDR2 reads FNYEAQ. Here the CDR3 reads CASSSAVGYEQYF. CDR3 coding DNA: TGTGCCAGCAGCTCTGCTGTCGGGTACGAGCAGTACTTC. Looking up the rest from reference TRBV7-6 and TRBJ2-7 gives the full variable domain: GAGVSQSPRYKVTKRGQDVALRCDPISGHVSLYWYRQALGQGPEFLTYFNYEAQQDKSGLPNDRFSAERPEGSISTLTIQRTEQRDSAMYRCASSSAVGYEQYFGPGTRLTVT.

The rearrangement joins TRBV4-3 to TRBJ2-2, with a possible D match to TRBD2 (5 bases). Looked up from germline, CDR1 is LGHNA and CDR2 is YSLEER. The CDR3 length is 17 residues. V gave up 4 bases and J gave up 0 bases, with 15 bases separating them. This CDR3 reads CASSLLARASNTGELFF. CDR3 coding DNA: TGCGCCAGCAGCCTTTTGGCGAGGGCTTCGAACACCGGGGAGCTGTTTTTT.

The chain joins TRBV27 to TRBJ1-2, with D perhaps TRBD1 (5 bases). Trimming removed 2 bases from V and 8 bases from J, with 15 bases in between. The CDR3 runs 14 residues. Germline V gives CDR1 MNHEY, CDR2 SMNVEV (reference sequence). The chain's CDR3 is CASSLSQGLGGYTF. The CDR3 nucleotides are TGTGCCAGCAGTTTAAGTCAGGGACTGGGGGGCTACACCTTC.

The V call is TRBV5-4, the J call TRBJ2-7, with D unclear. Per the germline V gene, CDR1 is SGHNT and CDR2 is YYREEE (reference sequence). Trimming took 3 bases from V and 7 from J, leaving 17 bases between them. The CDR3 length is 14 residues. CDR3 DNA: TGTGCCAGCAGCTCAGATACAGATTTTTTGGAGCAGTACTTC. This sequence encodes CASSSDTDFLEQYF.

The chain couples TRBV7-8 to TRBJ1-1; D is unclear. Trimming removed 1 base at V and 2 bases at J, with 8 bases between. The germline gives CDR1 SGHVS, CDR2 FQNEAQ. The CDR3 runs 14 residues. The CDR3 nucleotides read TGTGCCAGCAGCTTAGATAAATTTAACACTGAAGCTTTCTTT. Its translation: CASSLDKFNTEAFF.

The chain carries TRBV6-5 and TRBJ1-6; D remains ambiguous. Trimming took off 2 bases at V and 0 bases at J, with 8 bases between the two ends. Per germline, CDR1 MNHEY and CDR2 SVGAGI. The CDR3 spans 16 residues. This CDR3 reads CASSYATSSYNSPLHF. The CDR3 DNA reads TGTGCCAGCAGTTACGCCACTAGCTCCTATAATTCACCCCTCCACTTT.

The chain uses TRBV10-3 and TRBJ2-2; tentative D call: TRBD2 (6 bases). V was shortened by 5 bases and J by 1 base, with 11 bases between the two germline ends. Germline CDR1 ENHRY, CDR2 SYGVKD. The CDR3 spans 15 residues. The CDR3 region is CAISNPGENTGELFF. The CDR3 DNA reads as TGTGCCATCAGTAACCCGGGGGAGAACACCGGGGAGCTGTTTTTT.

The chain uses TRBV6-5 and TRBJ2-7; 9 nucleotides match TRBD1. CDR1 and CDR2 (germline): MNHEY, SVGAGI. With V trimmed by 10 bases and J by 4 bases, 8 bases remained unmatched. The CDR3 is 13 residues long. CDR3 nucleotides: TGTGCCAACCTGGGACAGGGATCGTACGAGCAGTACTTC. Translation: CANLGQGSYEQYF.

The genes are TRBV5-1 and TRBJ1-4; tentatively, D is TRBD1 (5 bases). Trimming pared 0 bases from V and 0 bases from J, leaving 15 bases between. The CDR3 loop spans 18 amino acids. Germline lookup yields CDR1 SGHRS and CDR2 YFSETQ. The CDR3 DNA is TGCGCCAGCAGCTTGGCAACAGGAGAGACCACAACTAATGAAAAACTGTTTTTT. This encodes CASSLATGETTTNEKLFF.